A selection of T cell receptor beta chains follows, all from one sample in a study of T-cell reconstitution after alpha-beta-depleted transplantation in children. TCRdb re-called the PCR reads through MiXCR, storing one row per CDR3 protein. In the table there are some 440,000 distinct CDR3 sequences, around 15% of which are singletons. The sequencing here drew on PBMCs, mostly from graft donor cells, taken 360 days after TCRalphabeta/CD19-depleted stem cell transplant. These TCRs come from a boy under two years old who had a stem cell transplant for Wiskott-Aldrich syndrome, so the T cells may come from the graft donor. The CDR3 runs from the conserved cysteine through the conserved F or W. A D gene is named only where the DNA matches it firmly. Size tells how often a clone was seen (once, few, many) or the class of an expanded clone, and some rows leave it out.

size: few; V: TRBV18; J: TRBJ2-5; D: NA; DNA: TGTGCCAGCTCACCCGGGCTCCAGGGAGAGACCCAGTACTTC; CDR3: CASSPGLQGETQYF
size: NA; V: TRBV4-2; J: TRBJ2-5; D: TRBD2; DNA: TGTGCCAGCAGCCAAGGGTCTAGCGGGGAAGAGACCCAGTACTTC; CDR3: CASSQGSSGEETQYF
size: few; V: TRBV11-2; J: TRBJ2-7; D: NA; DNA: TGTGCCAGCAATAGGGGAACGTACGAGCAGTACTTC; CDR3: CASNRGTYEQYF
size: NA; V: TRBV25-1; J: TRBJ1-6; D: NA; DNA: TGTGCCAGCAGACCAACAGGGCTGGGAGGTAATTCACCCCTCCACTTT; CDR3: CASRPTGLGGNSPLHF
size: few; V: TRBV5-1; J: TRBJ1-2; D: NA; DNA: TGCGCCAGCAGCTTGGCCCCCGGGCAGGGGATCTATGGCTACACCTTC; CDR3: CASSLAPGQGIYGYTF
size: NA; V: TRBV12-3/TRBV12-4; J: TRBJ2-1; D: NA; DNA: TGTGCCAGCAGATCTTGGTCGAGGGCAGTAAAAGACAATGAGCAGTTCTTC; CDR3: CASRSWSRAVKDNEQFF
size: few; V: TRBV21-1; J: TRBJ2-2; D: NA; DNA: TGTGCCAGCAGCAAAGCGTCAGGGGGGGAGCTGTTTTTT; CDR3: CASSKASGGELFF
size: many; V: TRBV20-1; J: TRBJ2-1; D: TRBD2; DNA: TGCAGTGCCCGGGGACTAGCGGTCTCCTACAATGAGCAGTTCTTC; CDR3: CSARGLAVSYNEQFF
size: few; V: TRBV10-3; J: TRBJ2-1; D: TRBD2; DNA: TGTGCCATCTTAGCGGGAGGTTGGGGCAATGAGCAGTTCTTC; CDR3: CAILAGGWGNEQFF
size: NA; V: TRBV10-3; J: TRBJ2-7; D: TRBD1; DNA: TGTGCCATCAGCGCCCGGACAGGGGATCCCTACGAGCAGTACTTC; CDR3: CAISARTGDPYEQYF
size: NA; V: TRBV18; J: TRBJ2-1; D: NA; DNA: TGTGCCAGCTCACCGAAGTGGCAGACCTTTTACAATGAGCAGTTCTTC; CDR3: CASSPKWQTFYNEQFF
size: many; V: TRBV9; J: TRBJ2-3; D: NA; DNA: TGTGCCAGCAGCGTAGAACTAGAGGGGCCAGATACGCAGTATTTT; CDR3: CASSVELEGPDTQYF
size: NA; V: TRBV12-3/TRBV12-4; J: TRBJ2-1; D: NA; DNA: TGTGCCAGCAGTTTGTTCCCGACGGCCTACAATGAGCAGTTCTTC; CDR3: CASSLFPTAYNEQFF
size: NA; V: TRBV12-3/TRBV12-4; J: TRBJ1-1; D: TRBD1; DNA: TGTGCCAGCAGTTTAGATGTCCGGACAGGGAGAAGTGAAGCTTTCTTT; CDR3: CASSLDVRTGRSEAFF
size: few; V: TRBV4-1; J: TRBJ2-1; D: TRBD2; DNA: TGCGCCAGCAGCCAAGAGAGCGGGGGGGCTGATGAGCAGTTCTTC; CDR3: CASSQESGGADEQFF
size: NA; V: TRBV24-1; J: TRBJ2-3; D: NA; DNA: TGTGCCGTTCAGAGTAGCGAAGGAAGGGCAGATACGCAGTATTTT; CDR3: CAVQSSEGRADTQYF
size: few; V: TRBV27; J: TRBJ2-3; D: NA; DNA: TGTGCCAGCAGTTTAATGGCGGGTGTCACAGATACGCAGTATTTT; CDR3: CASSLMAGVTDTQYF
size: few; V: TRBV4-1; J: TRBJ2-7; D: TRBD1; DNA: TGCGCCAGCAGCCAACCGCGACAGGGAACGAGGTACGAGCAGTACTTC; CDR3: CASSQPRQGTRYEQYF
size: many; V: TRBV5-1; J: TRBJ2-3; D: NA; DNA: TGCGCCAGCAGATGGGACATCGGGATCACAGATACGCAGTATTTT; CDR3: CASRWDIGITDTQYF
size: NA; V: TRBV12-3/TRBV12-4; J: TRBJ2-5; D: NA; DNA: TGTGCCAGCAGCCCCGGACAGCTCCCTTTTTTGACCCAGTACTTC; CDR3: CASSPGQLPFLTQYF
size: NA; V: TRBV28; J: TRBJ2-5; D: TRBD1; DNA: TGTGCCAGCAGCTGGGGGACAGGGCCCCAAGAGACCCAGTACTTC; CDR3: CASSWGTGPQETQYF
size: NA; V: TRBV18; J: TRBJ2-5; D: NA; DNA: TGTGCCAGCTCATGGCGAAGGGTTGGAGGAGAGACCCAGTACTTC; CDR3: CASSWRRVGGETQYF
size: NA; V: TRBV7-9; J: TRBJ2-3; D: NA; DNA: TGTGCCAGCAGCTTAGCGAGGGACACCTTATTTTATACGCAGTATTTT; CDR3: CASSLARDTLFYTQYF
size: many; V: TRBV6-2/TRBV6-3; J: TRBJ2-1; D: TRBD1; DNA: TGTGCCAGCAGTTACTCAAGGACAGGGGATCAGTTCTTC; CDR3: CASSYSRTGDQFF
size: NA; V: TRBV27; J: TRBJ2-3; D: NA; DNA: TGTGCCAGCAGCAAATGGAGGGATAGCCCAGATACGCAGTATTTT; CDR3: CASSKWRDSPDTQYF
size: NA; V: TRBV24-1; J: TRBJ2-2; D: TRBD2; DNA: TGTGCCACCAGTGATCCTAGCGGGAGGGGCACCGGGGAGCTGTTTTTT; CDR3: CATSDPSGRGTGELFF
size: NA; V: TRBV20-1; J: TRBJ2-2; D: TRBD2; DNA: TGCAGTGCACAGCCCAGCGGGGGGTGGAACACCGGGGAGCTGTTTTTT; CDR3: CSAQPSGGWNTGELFF
size: few; V: TRBV12-3/TRBV12-4; J: TRBJ2-5; D: TRBD1; DNA: TGTGCCAGCAGTCATTTAGCCCGCGACAGGGCGACCCAGTACTTC; CDR3: CASSHLARDRATQYF
size: many; V: TRBV28; J: TRBJ2-7; D: NA; DNA: TGTGCCAGCACCAACAGGGTCTACGAGCAGTACTTC; CDR3: CASTNRVYEQYF
size: few; V: TRBV7-9; J: TRBJ2-3; D: TRBD1; DNA: TGTGCCAGCAGCTCCCTAGGGGGCGCGTGGACAGATACGCAGTATTTT; CDR3: CASSSLGGAWTDTQYF
size: NA; V: TRBV4-2; J: TRBJ2-7; D: TRBD1; DNA: TGTGCCAGCAGCCAAGCGGGACAGTCAGGAGGCGAGCAGTACTTC; CDR3: CASSQAGQSGGEQYF
size: many; V: TRBV29-1; J: TRBJ1-1; D: NA; DNA: TGCAGCGCCAGAAACACTGAAGCTTTCTTT; CDR3: CSARNTEAFF
size: NA; V: TRBV12-3/TRBV12-4; J: TRBJ1-2; D: NA; DNA: TGTGCCAGCAGTACCCAAGGGAGGCCTAACTATGGCTACACCTTC; CDR3: CASSTQGRPNYGYTF
size: few; V: TRBV5-1; J: TRBJ2-1; D: TRBD2; DNA: TGCGCCAGCAGCCCAAGGGGTCTAGCGGGAGTCCATGAGCAGTTCTTC; CDR3: CASSPRGLAGVHEQFF
size: NA; V: TRBV5-1; J: TRBJ2-3; D: NA; DNA: TGCGCCAGCAGCTTGGCCGAGTTACTTAGCACAGATACGCAGTATTTT; CDR3: CASSLAELLSTDTQYF
size: NA; V: TRBV28; J: TRBJ1-3; D: NA; DNA: TGTGCCAGCAGTTTACGCGGTCGAAACACCATATATTTT; CDR3: CASSLRGRNTIYF
size: NA; V: TRBV19; J: TRBJ1-1; D: NA; DNA: TGTGCCAGTAGACGGGACCCCATACCGAACACTGAAGCTTTCTTT; CDR3: CASRRDPIPNTEAFF
size: NA; V: TRBV30; J: TRBJ2-1; D: TRBD2; DNA: TGTGCCTGGAGTCCGGGACTAGCCTACAATGAGCAGTTCTTC; CDR3: CAWSPGLAYNEQFF
size: few; V: TRBV4-1; J: TRBJ2-7; D: TRBD1; DNA: TGCGCCAGCAGTCACAAAGGGCTCCACGGGACAGGGGTTGACGAGCAGTACTTC; CDR3: CASSHKGLHGTGVDEQYF
size: NA; V: TRBV29-1; J: TRBJ2-3; D: NA; DNA: TGCAGCGAAACTGACAGCACAGATACGCAGTATTTT; CDR3: CSETDSTDTQYF
size: NA; V: TRBV5-1; J: TRBJ2-5; D: NA; DNA: TGCGCCAGCAGCTTGGCAGGGACGCCGGAAGAGACCCAGTACTTC; CDR3: CASSLAGTPEETQYF
size: few; V: TRBV20-1; J: TRBJ2-5; D: TRBD2; DNA: TGCAGTGCCCTGAGCGGGGCCTACCAAGAGACCCAGTACTTC; CDR3: CSALSGAYQETQYF
size: few; V: TRBV7-6; J: TRBJ2-1; D: NA; DNA: TGTGCCAGCAGCTCCGAGGCGAGCTCCTACAATGAGCAGTTCTTC; CDR3: CASSSEASSYNEQFF
size: few; V: TRBV7-2; J: TRBJ2-7; D: NA; DNA: TGTGCCAGCAGCTTAATCTTAGCGGCCCCTAAGGAGCAGTACTTC; CDR3: CASSLILAAPKEQYF
size: few; V: TRBV6-1; J: TRBJ2-7; D: NA; DNA: TGTGCCACACGTAGACTCTTAGGGAAGGAGCAGTACTTC; CDR3: CATRRLLGKEQYF
size: many; V: TRBV5-1; J: TRBJ2-1; D: NA; DNA: TGCGCCAGCAGCTTGGCGTTAGCGGTATACAATGAGCAGTTCTTC; CDR3: CASSLALAVYNEQFF
size: few; V: TRBV7-9; J: TRBJ2-3; D: NA; DNA: TGTGCCAGCAGCCTCCTTAAGAAAGGCCACACAGATACGCAGTATTTT; CDR3: CASSLLKKGHTDTQYF
size: NA; V: TRBV5-1; J: TRBJ2-1; D: NA; DNA: TGCGCCAGCAGCTTGGTGGCTAGCAGGCGATACAATGAGCAGTTCTTC; CDR3: CASSLVASRRYNEQFF